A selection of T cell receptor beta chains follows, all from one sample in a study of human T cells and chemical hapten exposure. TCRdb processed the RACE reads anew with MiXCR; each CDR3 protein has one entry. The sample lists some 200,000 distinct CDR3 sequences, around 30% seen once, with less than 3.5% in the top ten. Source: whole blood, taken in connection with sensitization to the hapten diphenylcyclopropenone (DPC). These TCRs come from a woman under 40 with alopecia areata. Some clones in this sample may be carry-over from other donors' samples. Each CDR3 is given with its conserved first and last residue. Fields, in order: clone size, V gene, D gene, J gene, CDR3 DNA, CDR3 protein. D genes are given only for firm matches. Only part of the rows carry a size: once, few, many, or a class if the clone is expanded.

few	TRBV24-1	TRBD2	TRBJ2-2	TGTGCCACCAGTGATTTGCGTGGCGGGAGCGGCACCGGGGAGCTGTTTTTT	CATSDLRGGSGTGELFF
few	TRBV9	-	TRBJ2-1	TGTGCCAGCAGCGTAGGGGGAGCACCTCCCGGTGAGCAGTTCTTC	CASSVGGAPPGEQFF
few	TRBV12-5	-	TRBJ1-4	TGTGCTAGTGGTGTACAGGGCCTCAATGAAAAACTGTTTTTT	CASGVQGLNEKLFF
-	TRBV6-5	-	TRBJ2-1	TGTGCCAGCAGTTACTCAACAGAATACAATGAGCAGTTCTTC	CASSYSTEYNEQFF
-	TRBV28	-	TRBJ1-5	TGTGCCAGCAGTCCGGACAGTAATCAGCCCCAGCATTTT	CASSPDSNQPQHF
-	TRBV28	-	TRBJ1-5	TGTGCCAGCAGCCGCATGGGGCCCCAGCATTTT	CASSRMGPQHF
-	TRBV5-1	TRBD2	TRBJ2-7	TGCGCCAGCAGCTTGGATACCGGGGAGGGCTACGAGCAGTACTTC	CASSLDTGEGYEQYF
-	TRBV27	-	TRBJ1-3	TGTGCCAGCAGTTTCGACAGTCGCTCTGGAAACACCATATATTTT	CASSFDSRSGNTIYF
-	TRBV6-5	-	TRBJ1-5	TGTGCCAGCAGTTACCCTCGCCCGGGCGATAGGGACAATCAGCCCCAGCATTTT	CASSYPRPGDRDNQPQHF
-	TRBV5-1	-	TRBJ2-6	TGCGCCAGCAGCTCCCTGGACAGGAGGGAAGCCAACGTCCTGACTTTC	CASSSLDRREANVLTF
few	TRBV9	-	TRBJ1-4	TGTGCCAGCAGCCCCGGGACACATAGAACTAATGAAAAACTGTTTTTT	CASSPGTHRTNEKLFF
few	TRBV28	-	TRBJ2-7	TGTGCCAGCAGTTTTCCGGGACAGCGGGGCGAGCAGTACTTC	CASSFPGQRGEQYF
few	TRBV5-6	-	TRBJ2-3	TGTGCCAGCAGCTTGGAAGGGGCATATACGCAGTATTTT	CASSLEGAYTQYF
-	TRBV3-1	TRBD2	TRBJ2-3	TGTGCCAGCAGCCAAGATTTTCAGCGGGGGGGCCTAGTAAGTAGGATTACGGATACGCAGTATTTT	CASSQDFQRGGLVSRITDTQYF
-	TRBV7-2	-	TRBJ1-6	TGTGCCAGCAGCCCCTCAGTTATGGCCCTCCACTTT	CASSPSVMALHF
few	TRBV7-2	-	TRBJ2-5	TGTGCCAGCAGCTTACGAGACAGGATACAAGAGACCCAGTACTTC	CASSLRDRIQETQYF
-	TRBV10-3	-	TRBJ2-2	TGTGCCATCAATAAGGGGCTCGGGAACACCGGGGAGCTGTTTTTT	CAINKGLGNTGELFF
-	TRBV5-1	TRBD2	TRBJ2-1	TGCGCCAGCAGCCCAACTAGCGGTATTCTCGGGGAGCAGTTCTTC	CASSPTSGILGEQFF
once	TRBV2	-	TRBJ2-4	TGTGCCACAGACAGGTCAAGGGCGGATCAGTACTTC	CATDRSRADQYF
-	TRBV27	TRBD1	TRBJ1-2	TGTGCCAGCAGTTTAAGACAGGGGTATTATGGCTACACCTTC	CASSLRQGYYGYTF
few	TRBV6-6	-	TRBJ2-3	TGTGCCAGCAGGCAGGCGGATTCCACAGATACGCAGTATTTT	CASRQADSTDTQYF
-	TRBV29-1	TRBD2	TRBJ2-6	TGCAGCGTTGGGGGGGGTCGTGGGGCCAACGTCCTGACTTTC	CSVGGGRGANVLTF
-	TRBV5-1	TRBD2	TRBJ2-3	TGCGCCAGCAGCTCTAGCGGGGGTCGGGATACGCAGTATTTT	CASSSSGGRDTQYF
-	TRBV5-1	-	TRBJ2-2	TGCGCCAGCACCCCTCTACCTTATGTCGGGGAGCTGTTTTTT	CASTPLPYVGELFF
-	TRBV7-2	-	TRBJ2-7	TGTGCCAGCAGCTTAAATAGGGACGAGCAGTACTTC	CASSLNRDEQYF